What follows describes a single T cell receptor (beta chain). Its antigen target is currently unknown. Base qualities are not recorded, but no much larger clone differs from it by a single base. The data originate from a study of OX40 agonist ivuxolimab in advanced cancers. Regarding the complete study: Ivuxolimab was a fully human IgG2 agonistic monoclonal antibody targeting the costimulatory receptor OX40 (CD134). Intravenous ivuxolimab was administered to patients every 2 weeks at six dose levels: 0.01, 0.1, 0.3, 1.5, 3 and 10 mg/kg. Of the approximately 50 dose-escalation patients, hepatocellular carcinoma was present in 19, melanoma in around 15, renal cell carcinoma in 9 and head and neck cancer in 9. In the dose-escalation cohort, nearly 85% of patients were male, and the mean age was 60 years with a range of roughly 20 to 85. Prior anti-PD-1, anti-PD-L1 or anti-CTLA-4 therapy was permitted, and approximately 39% of dose-escalation patients had received checkpoint inhibitors. Partial responses occurred in three dose-escalation patients, of whom one had hepatocellular carcinoma and two had cutaneous melanoma. The point of sequencing TCRbeta in the periphery was to test whether ivuxolimab changed TCR sequence diversity and drove clonal T-cell expansion. The paper describes the monotherapy dose-escalation part (N ≈ 50 patients) of the phase I trial of ivuxolimab. Summary of the overall study and its limitations: The antigen specificity of the peripheral T cells that underwent clonal expansion was not determined. In partial responders in the 0.1-3.0 mg/kg groups, normalized peripheral clonal expansion was found to be among the lowest, especially among CD8+ T cells. After ivuxolimab, CD8+ T cells had more expanded clones than CD4+ T cells on average. Low levels of normalized T-cell clonal expansion were also seen in some nonresponding patients. At doses of 0.1 to 3.0 mg/kg, clonal expansion of both CD4+ and CD8+ T cells in blood was seen between baseline and week 6.

Patients with a history of autoimmune disease or receiving systemic immunosuppression were excluded from the trial. Peripheral blood for TCR sequencing was collected from all dose cohorts at baseline, on cycle 4 day 1, and on cycle 7 day 1. The samples were drawn from a first-in-human, open-label, multicenter phase I dose-escalation trial of ivuxolimab. The trial enrolled adults with locally advanced or metastatic head and neck squamous cell, hepatocellular, melanoma or renal cell carcinoma. CD4+ and CD8+ T cells were sorted separately from peripheral blood before TCR sequencing. To sequence the TCRbeta CDR3 region, genomic DNA was isolated from the sorted cells. The immunoSEQ Assay was used for sequencing of TCRbeta CDR3 regions. TCRdb took this table from immuneACCESS and kept in-frame rearrangements with V and J called. Such tables lack part of the clones; where checked against another copy, unresolved V genes explain under half of the gap, and the rest is unexplained. The sample profile shows fewer than 85,000 clones; approximately 90% of them were found once. The ten largest clonotypes hold 0.4% to 0.65% of the sample.

V lost 2 bases and J lost 4 bases; the stretch between them is 10 bases long. The CDR3 sequence holds 14 residues, the cysteine and phenylalanine included. The entry retains the CDR3 DNA only, 42 bases that are in frame from base 1. CDR1 and CDR2 are read off the germline V gene (reference sequence) as MNHEY and SMNVEV. This specimen consisted of CD4+ or CD8+ T cells sorted from blood, obtained in a trial of the OX40 agonist ivuxolimab. This clonotype originated in an adult with an advanced solid tumor such as melanoma, head and neck, liver or kidney cancer. The chain is made from TRBV27 and TRBJ2-3, with the D gene too uncertain to name. The CDR3 loop reads CASSLVSGPDTQYF. The DNA sequence reads TGTGCCAGCAGTTTAGTGTCGGGCCCAGATACGCAGTATTTT.